This TCR beta chain was sequenced in a study of blood T cells in healthy people across ages. On the study more broadly: Capturing about one barcoded beta molecule per two T cells was achieved by template switching. Points from the study as a whole: Observed TCR beta diversity per million T cells went down as age went up. This fall followed a roughly linear course with age. Researchers report that TCR beta diversity correlated strongly with naive T cell percentage.

Using a J-beta primer mix together with a sample-barcoded 5' primer, a second PCR was run for roughly 7 to 11 cycles. A tag from a template-switch adaptor with 12 random nucleotides marked each cDNA molecule. One entry per CDR3 protein results from TCRdb running MiXCR on the 5' RACE reads. The sample contains under 1 million distinct CDR3 sequences, 40% to 50% of which appear only once. This clonotype was observed a few times. The antigen remains undetermined. The CDR3 contains 16 residues. CDR1 and CDR2 from the germline V gene are LGHNA and YNFKEQ. V lost 4 bases and J 0 bases, leaving 13 bases between the germline ends.

The chain couples TRBV4-2 to TRBJ1-5; the D gene is possibly TRBD1 (6 bases). Material for sequencing was blood. The TCR comes from a man aged 60 to 69 in good health. The CDR3 loop is CASSLEGGFSNQPQHF. The CDR3, as DNA: TGTGCCAGCAGCCTCGAGGGGGGGTTTAGCAATCAGCCCCAGCATTTT.